The clone carrying this TCR beta chain came up once. Its matching antigen is unknown. This entry comes from a study of radiotherapy plus CTLA-4 blockade in lung cancer. Study in general: Among all patients, roughly 19% showed objective responses, while 30% to 35% had disease control. Study results and limitations: Radiotherapy plus ipilimumab was followed by expansion in blood of tumor-derived TCR clones. Interferon-beta and early blood T cell clone dynamics reportedly predicted response best.

The CDR3 contains 17 residues. The V and J ends lost 3 bases and 7 bases, in that order; junction bases with no gene match: 12. Germline assignment: CDR1 SGDLS and CDR2 YYNGEE. TCRdb's copy holds only in-frame clones and misses some; the assay was immunoSEQ multiplex PCR. The table shows around 40,000 clones, with 60% to 80% occurring only once. Here the sequenced sample was peripheral blood, taken from a patient treated with radiotherapy plus ipilimumab. V gene TRBV9 combines with J gene TRBJ2-2, with 10 bases matching TRBD1. The clonotype was recovered from a human donor with non-small cell lung cancer who had stable disease on radiotherapy plus ipilimumab. CDR3 sequence: CASSARWGQGSGGELFF. The CDR3 DNA reads TGTGCCAGCAGCGCCAGATGGGGACAGGGGTCGGGCGGGGAGCTGTTTTTT.